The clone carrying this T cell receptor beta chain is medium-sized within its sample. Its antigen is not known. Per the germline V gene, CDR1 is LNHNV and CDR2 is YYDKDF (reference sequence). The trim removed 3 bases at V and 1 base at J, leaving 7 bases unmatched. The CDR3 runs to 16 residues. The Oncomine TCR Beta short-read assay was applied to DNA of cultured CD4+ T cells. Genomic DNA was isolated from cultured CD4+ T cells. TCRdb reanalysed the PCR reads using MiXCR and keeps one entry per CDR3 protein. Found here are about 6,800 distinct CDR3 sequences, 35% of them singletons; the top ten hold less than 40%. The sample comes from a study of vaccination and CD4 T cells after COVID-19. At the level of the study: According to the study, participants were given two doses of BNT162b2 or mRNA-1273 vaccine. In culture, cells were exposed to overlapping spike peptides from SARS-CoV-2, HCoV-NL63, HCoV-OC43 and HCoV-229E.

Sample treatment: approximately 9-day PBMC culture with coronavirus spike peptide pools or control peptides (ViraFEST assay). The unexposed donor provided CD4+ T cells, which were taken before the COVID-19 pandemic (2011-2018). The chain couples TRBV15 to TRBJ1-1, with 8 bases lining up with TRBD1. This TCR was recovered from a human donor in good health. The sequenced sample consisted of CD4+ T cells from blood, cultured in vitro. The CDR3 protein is CATSRRTGTGNTEAFF. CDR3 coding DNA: TGTGCCACCAGCAGGAGAACCGGGACAGGGAACACTGAAGCTTTCTTT. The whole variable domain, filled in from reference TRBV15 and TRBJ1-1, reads DAMVIQNPRYQVTQFGKPVTLSCSQTLNHNVMYWYQQKSSQAPKLLFHYYDKDFNNEADTPDNFQSRRPNTSFCFLDIRSPGLGDTAMYLCATSRRTGTGNTEAFFGQGTRLTVV.